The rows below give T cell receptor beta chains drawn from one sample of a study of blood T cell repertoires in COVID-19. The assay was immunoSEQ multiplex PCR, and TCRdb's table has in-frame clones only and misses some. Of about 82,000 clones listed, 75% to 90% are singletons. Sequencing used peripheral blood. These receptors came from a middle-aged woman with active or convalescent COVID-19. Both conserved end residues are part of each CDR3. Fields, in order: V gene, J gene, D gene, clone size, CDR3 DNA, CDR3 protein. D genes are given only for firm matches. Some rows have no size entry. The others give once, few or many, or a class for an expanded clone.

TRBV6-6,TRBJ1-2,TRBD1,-,TGTGCCAGCAGCCGCGACAGGGGGCCGTATGGCTACACCTTC,CASSRDRGPYGYTF
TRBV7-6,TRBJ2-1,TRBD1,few,TGTGCCAGCAGCTCAGGGACAGGCCGCCTCAATGAGCAGTTCTTC,CASSSGTGRLNEQFF
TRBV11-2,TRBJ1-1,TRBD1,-,TGTGCCAGCAGTTCACAGGGGGTGGTCACTGAAGCTTTCTTT,CASSSQGVVTEAFF
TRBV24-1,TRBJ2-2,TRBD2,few,TGTGCCACCAGTGATTTAGAAAACGGCGGGAGTTACACCGGGGAGCTGTTTTTT,CATSDLENGGSYTGELFF
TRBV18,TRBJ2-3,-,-,TGTGCCAGCTCACCAGCTGGGGGCGGCACAGATACGCAGTATTTT,CASSPAGGGTDTQYF
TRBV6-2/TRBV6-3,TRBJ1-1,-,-,TGTGCCAGCAGTTTACGAGGAGACACTGAAGCTTTCTTT,CASSLRGDTEAFF
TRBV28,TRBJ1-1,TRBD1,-,TGTGCCAGCAGTTTTAGGACAGGGGTAGGGAACACTGAAGCTTTCTTT,CASSFRTGVGNTEAFF
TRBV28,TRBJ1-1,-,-,TGTGCCAGCAGTTTGCTAGGGGGCACTGAAGCTTTCTTT,CASSLLGGTEAFF
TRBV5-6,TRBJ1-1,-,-,TGTGCCAGCAGAGACGACAGGCGACTGAACACTGAAGCTTTCTTT,CASRDDRRLNTEAFF
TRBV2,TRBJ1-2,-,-,TGTGCCAGCAGTGAATTGGGCGGGAAAAACTATGGCTACACCTTC,CASSELGGKNYGYTF
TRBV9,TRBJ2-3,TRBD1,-,TGTGCCAGCAGCCTAGCCGGGACAGGGACAGATACGCAGTATTTT,CASSLAGTGTDTQYF
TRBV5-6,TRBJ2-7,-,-,TGTGCCAGCAGCTCCGGAAAGCGGGCCCCCTACGAGCAGTACTTC,CASSSGKRAPYEQYF
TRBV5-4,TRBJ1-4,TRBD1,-,TGTGCCAGCAGCAATAGGACAGGCCCGGGTGAAAAACTGTTTTTT,CASSNRTGPGEKLFF